The clone carrying this T cell receptor (beta chain) was observed a single time. Its antigen remains unidentified. This record comes from a study of blood T cells in healthy people across ages. A second PCR of 7 to 11 cycles used a sample-barcoded 5' primer and a J-beta primer mix. A tag from a template-switch adaptor with 12 random nucleotides marked each cDNA molecule. TCRdb passed the 5' RACE reads through MiXCR, listing each CDR3 protein once. There are around 800,000 distinct CDR3 sequences in the sample; less than 80% occur only once, and approximately 30% lies in the top ten. General observations from the study: Age brought a roughly linear fall in TCR beta diversity measured per million T cells. Whereas aged donors had fewer naive CD4+ cells, long-lived donors had more of them and higher diversity.

The length of the CDR3 is 16 residues. Germline-derived CDR1 and CDR2 are LGHNA and YNFKEQ. The V end was cut by 7 bases, the J end by 2 bases, with 18 bases between. The sample consisted of blood. V usage is TRBV4-2 and J usage is TRBJ2-1; D tentatively reads TRBD1 or TRBD2 (6 bases each). This clonotype was sampled from a man aged 30 to 45 in good health. The CDR3 protein is CASNPHDGGAYNEQFF. CDR3 nucleotide sequence: TGTGCCAGCAACCCACACGACGGGGGCGCCTACAATGAGCAGTTCTTC.